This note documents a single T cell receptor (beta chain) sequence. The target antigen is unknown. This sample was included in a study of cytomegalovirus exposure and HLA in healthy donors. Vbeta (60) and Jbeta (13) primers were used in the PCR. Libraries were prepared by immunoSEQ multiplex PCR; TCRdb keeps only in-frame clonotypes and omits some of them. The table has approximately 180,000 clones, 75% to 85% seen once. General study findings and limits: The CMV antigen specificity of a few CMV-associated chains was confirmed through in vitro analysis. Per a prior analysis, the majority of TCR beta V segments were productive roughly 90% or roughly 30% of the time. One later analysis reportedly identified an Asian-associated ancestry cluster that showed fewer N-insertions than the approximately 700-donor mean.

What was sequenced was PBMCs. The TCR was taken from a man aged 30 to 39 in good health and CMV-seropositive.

For the CDR3, the DNA is TGTGCCAGCAGCTTAGATGGAGGCCAAGCCCCCGGGGAGCTGTTTTTT. Encoded protein: CASSLDGGQAPGELFF. V and J are TRBV7-2 and TRBJ2-2; D might be TRBD2 (5 bases). This CDR3 region has 16 residues. Trimming removed 1 base from V and 6 bases from J, with 15 bases in between. Germline CDR1 reads SGHTA; CDR2 reads FQGNSA.